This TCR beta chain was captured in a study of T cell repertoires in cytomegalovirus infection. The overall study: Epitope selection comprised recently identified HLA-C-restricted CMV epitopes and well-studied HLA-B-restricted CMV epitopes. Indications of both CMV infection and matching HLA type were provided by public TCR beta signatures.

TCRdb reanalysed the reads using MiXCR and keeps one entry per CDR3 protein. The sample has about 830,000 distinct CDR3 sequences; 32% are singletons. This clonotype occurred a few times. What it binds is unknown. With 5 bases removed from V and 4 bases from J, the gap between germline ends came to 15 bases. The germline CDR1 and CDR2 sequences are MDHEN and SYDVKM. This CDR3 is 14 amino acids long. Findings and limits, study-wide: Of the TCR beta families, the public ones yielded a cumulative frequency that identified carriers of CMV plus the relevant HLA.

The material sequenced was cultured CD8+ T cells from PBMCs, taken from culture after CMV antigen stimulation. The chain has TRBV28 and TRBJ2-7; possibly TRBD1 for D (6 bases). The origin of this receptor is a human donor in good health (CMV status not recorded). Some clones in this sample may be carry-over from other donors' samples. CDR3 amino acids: CASSPPTGPYEQYV. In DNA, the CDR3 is TGTGCCAGCAGTCCACCAACAGGGCCTTACGAGCAGTACGTC.